This TCR beta chain was retrieved from a study of CD8 T cells in ankylosing spondylitis. This clonotype was detected only a few times. Its cognate antigen is unknown. Regarding the study as a whole: A motif of eight highly homologous TCR beta variants was seen as apparently characteristic of ankylosing spondylitis blood.

TCRdb reprocessed the 5' RACE reads with MiXCR, giving one entry per CDR3 protein. The repertoire includes about 330,000 distinct CDR3 sequences, less than 10% of them detected once, and approximately 14% sits in the top ten. Germline-derived CDR1 and CDR2 are KGHSH and LQKENI. The CDR3 has 15 amino acids. The junction had 10 bases not matched to a gene; V was cut back by 5 bases and J by 7 bases. J is TRBJ2-1 and V is TRBV18, with 8 nucleotides matching TRBD2. This clonotype originated in a male donor with ankylosing spondylitis. Sample: blood, either unsorted or a sorted T cell fraction (not recorded which). CDR3 DNA sequence: TGTGCCAGCTCAACGGCCGAGGGACTAGGAAATGAGCAGTTCTTC. Protein: CASSTAEGLGNEQFF. The full variable domain, its missing parts supplied by reference TRBV18 and TRBJ2-1, is NAGVMQNPRHLVRRRGQEARLRCSPMKGHSHVYWYRQLPEEGLKFMVYLQKENIIDESGMPKERFSAEFPKEGPSILRIQQVVRGDSAAYFCASSTAEGLGNEQFFGPGTRLTVL.